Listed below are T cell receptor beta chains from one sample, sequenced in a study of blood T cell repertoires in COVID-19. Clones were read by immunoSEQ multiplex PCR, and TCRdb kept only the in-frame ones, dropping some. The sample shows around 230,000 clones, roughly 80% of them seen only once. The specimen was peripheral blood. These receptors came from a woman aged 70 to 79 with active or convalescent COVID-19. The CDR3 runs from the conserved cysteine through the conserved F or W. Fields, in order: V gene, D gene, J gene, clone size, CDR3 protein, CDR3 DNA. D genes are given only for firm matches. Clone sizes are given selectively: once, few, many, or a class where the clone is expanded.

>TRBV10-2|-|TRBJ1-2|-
CASSREGGAYGYTF
TGCGCCAGCAGTAGAGAGGGGGGGGCCTATGGCTACACCTTC
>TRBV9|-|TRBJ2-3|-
CASSVAEGGYTQYF
TGTGCCAGCAGCGTAGCCGAGGGGGGGTATACGCAGTATTTT
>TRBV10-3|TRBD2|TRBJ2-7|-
CAISAGPSGSRNEQYF
TGTGCCATCAGTGCAGGCCCTAGCGGGAGTCGCAACGAGCAGTACTTC
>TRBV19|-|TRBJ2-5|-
CASSTTGFQETQYF
TGTGCCAGTAGCACGACTGGATTCCAAGAGACCCAGTACTTC
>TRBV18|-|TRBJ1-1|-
CASSFSGAAMNTEAFF
TGTGCCAGCTCATTCTCGGGTGCAGCTATGAACACTGAAGCTTTCTTT
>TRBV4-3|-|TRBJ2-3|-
CASSHDGGGGSTDTQYF
TGCGCCAGCAGCCATGACGGAGGGGGGGGGTCCACAGATACGCAGTATTTT
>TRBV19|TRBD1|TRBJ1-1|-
CATAGTGAPNTEAFF
TGTGCCACCGCTGGGACAGGGGCCCCGAACACTGAAGCTTTCTTT
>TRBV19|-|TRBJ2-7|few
CASRDRTGTYEQYF
TGTGCCAGTAGAGATAGGACTGGGACCTACGAGCAGTACTTC
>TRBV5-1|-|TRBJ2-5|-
CASSTITGQETQYF
TGCGCCAGCAGCACCATAACAGGGCAGGAGACCCAGTACTTC
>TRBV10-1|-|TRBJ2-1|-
CASTSGSSYNEQFF
TGCGCCAGCACCTCGGGTTCCTCCTACAATGAGCAGTTCTTC
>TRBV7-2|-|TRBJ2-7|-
CASSRSGTGPYEQYF
TGTGCCAGCAGCCGTAGCGGGACAGGGCCCTACGAGCAGTACTTC
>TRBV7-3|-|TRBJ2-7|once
CASSLWAGAYEQYF
TGTGCCAGCAGCTTATGGGCAGGGGCCTACGAGCAGTACTTC
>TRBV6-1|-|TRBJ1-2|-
CASSDRDSRGYTF
TGTGCCAGCAGTGACCGGGACTCGAGGGGCTACACCTTC